One and the same sample provided the 29 T cell receptor beta chains below, sequenced in a study of OX40 agonist ivuxolimab in advanced cancers. The data were produced by immunoSEQ multiplex PCR, yet TCRdb's version contains in-frame clones alone and is incomplete. Here the sample spans about 46,000 clones, roughly 90% being singletons. The sample in question was CD4+ or CD8+ T cells sorted from blood, obtained in a trial of the OX40 agonist ivuxolimab. The receptors stem from an adult with an advanced solid tumor such as melanoma, head and neck, liver or kidney cancer.

This clone occurred once. The J gene is TRBJ2-6, the V gene TRBV7-9, with D unclear. The CDR3 sequence is 15 residues long. Trimming removed 6 bases at V and 1 base at J, with 10 bases between. In germline, CDR1 is SEHNR, CDR2 FQNEAQ (reference sequence). Here the CDR3 reads CASSVKPSGANVLTF. The CDR3 nucleotides are TGTGCCAGCAGTGTAAAACCTTCTGGGGCCAACGTCCTGACTTTC.

The chain has TRBV9 and TRBJ2-3; perhaps TRBD2 as D (6 bases). V was clipped by 3 bases and J by 2 bases, with 10 bases between them. The germline V gene has CDR1 SGDLS and CDR2 YYNGEE. The CDR3 totals 14 residues. The CDR3 here is CASSGREDTDTQYF. CDR3 nucleotide sequence: TGTGCCAGCAGCGGTAGGGAGGACACAGATACGCAGTATTTT.

Of note for this clone: A junction end diverges from the germline sequence, so it may reflect a read error. The V and J genes are TRBV7-7 and TRBJ2-5, with 10 bases matching TRBD2. From germline, CDR1 is SSHAT and CDR2 FNYEAQ (reference sequence). The CDR3 is 14 amino acids. CDR3: CASTRGLAEETQYF. The CDR3 coding sequence is TGTGCTAGCACCCGAGGACTAGCGGAAGAGACCCAGTACTTC.

The chain is built from TRBV19 and TRBJ2-1, with D unclear. The CDR3 extends over 14 amino acids. The V and J ends lost 3 bases and 2 bases respectively, with 8 bases between them. Germline values: CDR1 LNHDA, CDR2 SQIVND (reference sequence). The CDR3 coding sequence is TGTGCCAGTAGTATCGGGCGGACCTACAATGAGCAGTTCTTC. Protein sequence: CASSIGRTYNEQFF.

V and J are TRBV5-1 and TRBJ2-1; the D is unclear. V was clipped by 0 bases and J by 10 bases, with 8 bases between them. The CDR3 consists of 12 residues. Germline loops: CDR1 SGHRS, CDR2 YFSETQ. The CDR3 here is CASSLDNAEQFF. CDR3 DNA sequence: TGCGCCAGCAGCTTGGACAATGCCGAGCAGTTCTTC.

This clone was detected once. The chain links TRBV21-1 to TRBJ1-2; TRBD1, the table's D call, lacks a check against the DNA. TRBV21-1 is a known pseudogene. The CDR3 is 17 amino acids. CDR3 in amino acids: CASSPRDSTSSNYGYTF. CDR3 sequence (DNA): TGTGCCAGCAGCCCTAGGGACAGCACCTCTTCTAACTATGGCTACACCTTC.

The rearrangement uses TRBV29-1 and TRBJ2-7; D gene ambiguous. The CDR3 length is 11 residues. V was clipped by 1 base and J by 7 bases, with 8 bases between them. Germline assignment: CDR1 SQVTM and CDR2 ANQGSEA. The CDR3, as DNA: TGCAGCGTTGAAGTTGCCTTGGAGCAGTACTTC. This sequence encodes CSVEVALEQYF.

The chain has TRBV5-4 and TRBJ2-2; tentatively, D is TRBD1 (5 bases). V lost 0 bases to trimming and J lost 5 bases, with 11 bases between them. This CDR3 is 15 amino acids long. CDR1 SGHNT and CDR2 YYREEE come from the germline V gene (reference sequence). The CDR3 loop reads CASSLAIGDTGELFF. CDR3 DNA: TGTGCCAGCAGCTTGGCGATAGGGGATACCGGGGAGCTGTTTTTT.

The V call is TRBV9, the J call TRBJ2-5; D is uncertain. V dropped 0 bases and J dropped 3 bases, with 15 bases sitting between them. The CDR3 has 16 amino acids. CDR1 and CDR2 (germline): SGDLS, YYNGEE. CDR3 DNA: TGTGCCAGCAGCGTAGGTCAGGTGCTATTCGAAGAGACCCAGTACTTC. This gives the protein CASSVGQVLFEETQYF.

V is TRBV9 and J is TRBJ2-1; D might be TRBD2 (5 bases). The CDR3 extends over 16 amino acids. Trimming took 1 base from V and 2 from J, leaving 13 bases between them. Germline CDR1 and CDR2: SGDLS and YYNGEE. As DNA, the CDR3 is TGTGCCAGCAGCGTAACCGGGAAAACCACCTACAATGAGCAGTTCTTC. Translating it yields CASSVTGKTTYNEQFF.

The J gene is TRBJ1-2, the V gene TRBV9; 9 positions match TRBD1. The CDR3 spans 12 residues. J gave up 4 bases and V 7 bases, and 2 bases lay outside the gene matches. Germline loops: CDR1 SGDLS, CDR2 YYNGEE. The CDR3 region is CASGQGSYGYTF. The CDR3 nucleotides read TGTGCCAGCGGACAGGGGTCCTATGGCTACACCTTC.

Notes on this clone: The same CDR3 is also encoded by other DNA sequences in this sample. The chain couples TRBV6-1 to TRBJ2-3; possible D gene TRBD1, 6 bases. This CDR3 region has 15 residues. Germline CDR1 is MNHNS and CDR2 is SASEGT. With 3 bases removed from V and 0 bases from J, the gap between germline ends came to 10 bases. CDR3 protein: CASSEEDRSTDTQYF. DNA for the CDR3: TGTGCCAGCAGTGAGGAGGACAGAAGCACAGATACGCAGTATTTT.

This chain uses TRBV6-6 with TRBJ2-7, with 12 bases fitting TRBD2. CDR3 length equals 14 residues. With 7 bases clipped from V and 5 bases from J, the junction kept 6 bases outside the gene matches. Germline V gene sequence: CDR1 MNHNY, CDR2 SVGAGI (reference sequence). CDR3 protein: CASIMTSGSHEQYF. CDR3 DNA sequence: TGTGCCAGCATCATGACTAGCGGGAGCCACGAGCAGTACTTC.

This rearrangement joins TRBV9 to TRBJ2-3, with TRBD2 matching over 7 bases. The CDR3 extends over 15 amino acids. V shed 3 bases and J 1 base; nucleotides not matched to a gene: 5. The germline CDR1 and CDR2 sequences are SGDLS and YYNGEE. CDR3 sequence (DNA): TGTGCCAGCAGCGCCTCGGGGGGAGGCACAGATACGCAGTATTTT. Translation: CASSASGGGTDTQYF.

The chain joins TRBV27 to TRBJ2-7; D perhaps matches TRBD1 (7 bases). The CDR3 spans 13 residues. V was trimmed by 5 bases and J by 4 bases, leaving 12 bases between them. Germline CDR1 and CDR2: MNHEY and SMNVEV (reference sequence). The CDR3 DNA is TGTGCCAGCAGTCTACAGGGGACTTACGAGCAGTACTTC. Translation: CASSLQGTYEQYF.

This clone was picked up a small number of times. The chain has TRBV6-6 and TRBJ1-2, with TRBD1 as a possible D gene (6 bases). This CDR3 is 13 amino acids long. With 4 bases removed from V and 7 bases from J, the gap between germline ends came to 13 bases. CDR1 and CDR2 from the germline V gene are MNHNY and SVGAGI (reference sequence). CDR3: CASSWGQGSGYTF. In nucleotides, the CDR3 is TGTGCCAGCAGTTGGGGGCAGGGGAGTGGCTACACCTTC.

The chain has TRBV28 and TRBJ2-3, with TRBD2 identical over 7 bases. Germline V gene lookup returns CDR1 MDHEN and CDR2 SYDVKM. The CDR3 has 14 residues. The V and J ends lost 5 bases and 0 bases, in that order; junction bases with no gene match: 2. The CDR3, as DNA: TGTGCCAGCAGTGTGGGGGGGAGCACAGATACGCAGTATTTT. Amino acid sequence: CASSVGGSTDTQYF.

The V and J genes are TRBV4-3 and TRBJ1-2; D unclear. Germline V gene lookup returns CDR1 LGHNA and CDR2 YSLEER. With 4 bases removed from V and 1 base from J, the gap between germline ends came to 7 bases. CDR3 length: 13 amino acids. Here the CDR3 reads CASSPERNYGYTF. In DNA form, the CDR3 reads TGCGCCAGCAGCCCAGAACGTAACTATGGCTACACCTTC.

The rearrangement links TRBV9 to TRBJ1-1; a weak D match, TRBD1 (5 bases). Germline CDR1 SGDLS, CDR2 YYNGEE. Trimming shortened V by 0 bases and J by 5 bases, and 23 bases separated the two germline ends. The CDR3 extends over 18 amino acids. CDR3 coding DNA: TGTGCCAGCAGCGTAGTTCCTCAGGGACCGGGAGTCGGAACTGAAGCTTTCTTT. Translation: CASSVVPQGPGVGTEAFF.

Here the CDR3 reads CASSLGTNEQFF. The CDR3 nucleotides read TGTGCCAGCAGCTTAGGGACGAATGAGCAGTTCTTC. V and J are TRBV7-6 and TRBJ2-1; no clear D. This CDR3 spans 12 amino acids. Germline CDR1 reads SGHVS; CDR2 reads FNYEAQ. Trimming removed 1 base at V and 7 bases at J, with 5 bases between.

This clone was seen only once. CDR3 sequence reads: CASSLSGGSGYTF. The CDR3 DNA sequence: TGTGCCAGCAGCTTGTCAGGGGGCTCTGGCTACACCTTC. This chain connects TRBV5-4 to TRBJ1-2; TRBD1 matches at 8 bases. The ends lost 1 base at V and 7 bases at J; junction bases unmatched: 3. The CDR3 has 13 amino acids. Per the germline V gene, CDR1 is SGHNT and CDR2 is YYREEE (reference sequence). Full variable domain (missing parts from reference TRBV5-4 and TRBJ1-2): ETGVTQSPTHLIKTRGQQVTLRCSSQSGHNTVSWYQQALGQGPQFIFQYYREEENGRGNFPPRFSGLQFPNYSSELNVNALELDDSALYLCASSLSGGSGYTFGSGTRLTVV.

The gene calls are TRBV9 and TRBJ1-1, with D possibly being TRBD1 (6 bases). The CDR3 contains 14 residues. V was clipped by 7 bases and J by 1 base, with 14 bases between them. Germline V gene data show CDR1 as SGDLS and CDR2 as YYNGEE. The CDR3 DNA reads as TGTGCCAGCCGGCAGGGGTTGGCGAACACTGAAGCTTTCTTT. This translates into CASRQGLANTEAFF.

This chain links TRBV7-3 with TRBJ2-7; TRBD1 aligns across 9 bases. The CDR3 sequence is 14 residues long. CDR1 and CDR2 (germline): SGHTA, FQGTGA. V was pared by 5 bases and J by 5 bases, with 7 bases of the junction left unmatched. This chain's CDR3 is CASSATGGMDEQYF. Written as DNA, the CDR3 is TGTGCCAGCAGCGCCACAGGGGGCATGGACGAGCAGTACTTC.

This chain uses TRBV16 with TRBJ2-1; D possibly matches TRBD1 or TRBD2 (5 bases each). With 4 bases removed from V and 9 bases from J, the gap between germline ends came to 13 bases. The germline CDR1 and CDR2 sequences are KGHSY and FQNENV. The CDR3 sequence is 13 residues long. The CDR3 sequence: CASSPRWDGEQFF. The CDR3 DNA reads as TGTGCCAGCAGCCCTCGGTGGGACGGTGAGCAGTTCTTC.

The rearrangement joins TRBV7-9 to TRBJ1-2; D gene ambiguous. Trimming cost V 1 base and J 6 bases, with 12 bases left between them. The CDR3 covers 14 residues. Germline V gene lookup returns CDR1 SEHNR and CDR2 FQNEAQ (reference sequence). CDR3 DNA: TGTGCCAGCAGCTTAGGGACCAGTGGCGATGGCTACACCTTC. It codes for CASSLGTSGDGYTF.

The chain is built from TRBV27 and TRBJ2-7; 7 nucleotides line up with TRBD2. In germline, CDR1 is MNHEY, CDR2 SMNVEV (reference sequence). Unmatched junction bases numbered 6, after V lost 2 bases and J lost 5 bases. This CDR3 is 14 amino acids long. The DNA for the CDR3 is TGTGCCAGCAGTTTAGCGGGAGTACTCGACGAGCAGTACTTC. This codes for CASSLAGVLDEQYF.

V is TRBV7-5 and J is TRBJ1-1. TRBV7-5 is marked as a pseudogene. CDR3 size: 15 residues. The CDR3 here is CARSSRDSGDTEAFF. CDR3 bases: TGTGCCAGAAGCTCGCGGGATTCCGGGGACACTGAAGCTTTCTTT.

V and J are TRBV10-3 and TRBJ2-1; 8 bases align to TRBD1. V lost 2 bases, J lost 3 bases, and 0 bases stayed unmatched. The CDR3 has 14 amino acids. Germline CDR1 and CDR2: ENHRY and SYGVKD. For the CDR3, the DNA is TGTGCCATCAGTGAGGGGACAGGCTACAATGAGCAGTTCTTC. Translating gives CAISEGTGYNEQFF.

This sequence joins TRBV9 and TRBJ2-2; D unclear. In germline, CDR1 is SGDLS, CDR2 YYNGEE. The germline V and J ends were trimmed by 3 bases and 5 bases, with 5 bases remaining between them. The length of the CDR3 is 12 residues. Here the CDR3 DNA reads TGTGCCAGCAGCGACTCGACCGGGGAGCTGTTTTTT. As protein: CASSDSTGELFF. Filled out from reference TRBV9 and TRBJ2-2, the complete variable domain reads DSGVTQTPKHLITATGQRVTLRCSPRSGDLSVYWYQQSLDQGLQFLIQYYNGEERAKGNILERFSAQQFPDLHSELNLSSLELGDSALYFCASSDSTGELFFGEGSRLTVL.